This note documents a single T cell receptor (beta chain) sequence. Its cognate antigen has yet to be identified. No qualities accompany the bases; no much larger clone lies one base away. DNA from uncultured naive and memory CD4+ T cells underwent immunoSEQ TCR-beta sequencing at deep resolution. The authors' analysis ran thus. Preprocessing removed nonproductive sequences and CDR3s not starting with C, not ending with F or W, or shorter than 7 amino acids. Cultured and uncultured naive and memory CD4+ repertoires were searched for previously identified spike- and CEF-reactive CDR3s. After three terminal residues were trimmed from each end, CDR3 homology was quantified as pairwise Levenshtein distance using the stringdist R package. TCRdb re-hosts the immuneACCESS table, in-frame sequences only. Its copies lack some clones; in the studies checked, an unresolved V gene accounts for under half of them, and the cause for the rest is not known. D and trimming come from the DNA, and the V and J calls and clone size come from that table. Counted in this sample were about 70,000 clones; over 80% of them appeared once. The ten largest clones add up to 1.6% of the sample.

This entry comes from a study of CD4 T cells in relation to SARS-CoV-2 and coronaviruses (dated by TCRdb to the early 2020s). Regarding the complete study: Patient-derived lymphoblastoid cell lines were used to map the HLA restriction of shared crossreactive spike epitopes. Samples from a few pre-COVID donors and the naive versus memory experiments were sequenced with the Adaptive Biotechnologies TCR-sequencing kit; other data were Illumina-based. Memory CD4+ T cell crossreactivity between SARS-CoV-2 and common cold coronavirus spike proteins was assessed at the TCR clonotype level in the study. Expansion assays from other donors in the study were sequenced with a different, Illumina-based TCR-beta assay. General conclusions and limits of the study: Memory CD4+ clonotypes crossrecognizing SARS-CoV-2 and at least one common cold coronavirus spike were found in 60% to 70% of donors. Because no donor provided both pre-pandemic and post-infection samples, tracing the source of pre-existing responses was limited. Crossreactive clones showed significantly weaker SARS-CoV-2-driven expansion than monoreactive clones, consistent with antigenic imprinting. The study was constrained by small numbers of patients and of tested TCRs. Sequencing naive versus memory cells indicated that the assay picks up memory recall responses, not primary responses primed during culture. Crossreactivity analysis centred on spike protein, so crossreactivity against other viral proteins was not assessed.

Deletion took 7 bases off V and 1 base off J, with a span of 7 bases between the germline ends. Including the terminal cysteine and phenylalanine, the CDR3 comprises 13 residues. Just CDR3 DNA is preserved here, 39 bases in frame from base 1. Looking up the germline V gene yields CDR1 ENHRY and CDR2 SYGVKD. CD4+ T cells from unexposed donors were collected before the COVID-19 pandemic (2011-2018). Naive and memory CD4+ T cells were separated from cryopreserved PBMCs by first enriching for CD4 and then performing EasySep naive CD4+ T cell enrichment. The leukapheresis product for the unexposed donors was obtained through commercial purchase. Ficoll-Paque PLUS gradient centrifugation was used to isolate PBMCs from leukapheresis product or whole blood. PBMCs were either used fresh in the expansion assay or cryopreserved at -140 degrees C. The QIAamp Micro DNA Kit was used to extract genomic DNA from the CD4+ T cells.

The chain is assembled from TRBV10-3 and TRBJ1-4; TRBD1 is a possible D gene, resting on 5 matching bases. The sequence was obtained from a human donor in good health. Sequencing was carried out using memory CD4+ T cells from PBMCs. Reading the label with the study, this specimen's cell subset or site is: memory (non-naive) CD4+ T cells. The nucleotide sequence is TGTGCCATCACGCAGGGAACTAATGAAAAACTGTTTTTT. It encodes CAITQGTNEKLFF.